A selection of T cell receptor beta chains follows, all from one sample in a study of regulatory T cells in long-lasting Graves disease. Each CDR3 protein is one row after TCRdb ran MiXCR on the multiplex PCR reads. The sample has approximately 480,000 distinct CDR3 sequences; 15% to 20% are singletons. This sample also appeared in a second study, on T cells in Graves' hyperthyroidism and ophthalmopathy.

The starting material was peripheral blood mononuclear cells (PBMCs), obtained at new diagnosis, from a patient treated with antithyroid drugs. These receptors came from a man aged 35-49 years with Graves disease. Both conserved end residues are part of each CDR3. Fields, in order: J gene, D gene, V gene, clone size, CDR3 DNA, CDR3 protein. A D gene is named only where the DNA matches it firmly. The size entry is marked missing in some rows and otherwise reads once, few, many or a size class.

>TRBJ2-2|-|TRBV13|-
TGTGCCAGCAGCCCGGGCAGCGTTCCCACCGGGGAGCTGTTTTTT
CASSPGSVPTGELFF
>TRBJ1-5|TRBD1|TRBV28|many
TGTGCCAGCAGACCCCGGGACAGGGGAGTAGTCCTTGGTCAGCCCCAGCATTTT
CASRPRDRGVVLGQPQHF
>TRBJ1-2|TRBD1|TRBV10-3|-
TGTGCCATCAGTGTGGAGGGGGCGTATGGCTACACCTTC
CAISVEGAYGYTF
>TRBJ1-2|-|TRBV2|many
TGTGCCAGCAGTGAAGTCGGGACACCAGCTAACTATGGCTACACCTTC
CASSEVGTPANYGYTF
>TRBJ2-1|TRBD1|TRBV15|once
TGTGCCACCAGCAGAGCACGACAGGGGGCCTACAATGAGCAGTTCTTC
CATSRARQGAYNEQFF
>TRBJ2-7|TRBD1|TRBV30|-
TGTGCCTGGAGGGGGGGACAGGGTCTGGGGAACGAGCAGTACTTC
CAWRGGQGLGNEQYF
>TRBJ2-3|TRBD2|TRBV2|few
TGTGCCAGCACCCCTAGCGGATACACAGATACGCAGTATTTT
CASTPSGYTDTQYF
>TRBJ2-7|-|TRBV4-1|few
TGCGCCAGCAGCCGCGACAGCCGAGATTCCTACGAGCAGTACTTC
CASSRDSRDSYEQYF
>TRBJ2-7|TRBD2|TRBV11-1|many
TGTGCCAGCAGTGTCGGCACTAGCGGGAGGTACCGGTATTACGAGCAGTACTTC
CASSVGTSGRYRYYEQYF
>TRBJ2-3|-|TRBV12-3/TRBV12-4|few
TGTGCCAGCAGTCCTCAGGTCAGAGATACGCAGTATTTT
CASSPQVRDTQYF
>TRBJ1-5|TRBD1|TRBV20-1|many
TGCAGTGCCGTAACAGGGGGCGCGTTAGTCGGTCAGCCCCAGCATTTT
CSAVTGGALVGQPQHF
>TRBJ1-2|-|TRBV12-3/TRBV12-4|many
TGTGCCAGCAGGAAAGACAGGCTCGGAACTGGCTACACCTTC
CASRKDRLGTGYTF
>TRBJ1-2|-|TRBV6-5|many
TGTGCCAGCAGTTACTCGAGAACTTCGGGACAACAGTTCTATGGCTACACCTTC
CASSYSRTSGQQFYGYTF
>TRBJ2-5|TRBD2|TRBV11-2|many
TGTGCCAGCAGCTTAGAACCGGGAGGGCCCCAGTACTTC
CASSLEPGGPQYF
>TRBJ1-5|-|TRBV29-1|many
TGCAGCGTTGTGGGGGGGAATGAGCCCCAGCATTTT
CSVVGGNEPQHF
>TRBJ1-5|TRBD1|TRBV12-3/TRBV12-4|many
TGTGCCAGCAGAGCCGACAGGGTTGGTCAGCCCCAGCATTTT
CASRADRVGQPQHF